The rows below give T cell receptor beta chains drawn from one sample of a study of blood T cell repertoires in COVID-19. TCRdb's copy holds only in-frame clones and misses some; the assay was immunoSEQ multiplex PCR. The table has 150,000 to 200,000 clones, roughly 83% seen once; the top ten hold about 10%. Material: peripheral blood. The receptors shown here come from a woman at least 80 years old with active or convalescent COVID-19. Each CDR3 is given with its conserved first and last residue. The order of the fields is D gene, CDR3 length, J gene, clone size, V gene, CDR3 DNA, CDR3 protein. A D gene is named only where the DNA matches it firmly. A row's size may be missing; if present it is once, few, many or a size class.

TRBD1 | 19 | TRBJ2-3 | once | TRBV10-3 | TGTGCCATCAGTGAGGCGCCCCCGACAGGGACCTCTAGCACAGATACGCAGTATTTT | CAISEAPPTGTSSTDTQYF
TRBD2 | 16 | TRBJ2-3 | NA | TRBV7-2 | TGTGCCAGCAGCCCGGGACTAGCGGGGGGGACAGATACGCAGTATTTT | CASSPGLAGGTDTQYF
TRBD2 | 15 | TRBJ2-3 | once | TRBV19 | TGTGCCAGTAGCCAGACTAGCGGGACCACAGATACGCAGTATTTT | CASSQTSGTTDTQYF
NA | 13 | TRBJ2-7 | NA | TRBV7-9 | TGTGCCAGCAGCCCCCGACAGGTATGGGAGCAGTACTTC | CASSPRQVWEQYF
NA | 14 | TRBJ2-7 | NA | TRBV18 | TGTGCCAGCTCACCATCCAGGGCGTCCTACGAGCAGTACTTC | CASSPSRASYEQYF
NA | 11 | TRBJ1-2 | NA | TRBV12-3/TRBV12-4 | TGTGCCAGCAGCCTAGGTGGGGGCTACACCTTC | CASSLGGGYTF
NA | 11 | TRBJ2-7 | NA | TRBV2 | TGTGCCAGCAGTGGAAACTTGGAGCAGTACTTC | CASSGNLEQYF
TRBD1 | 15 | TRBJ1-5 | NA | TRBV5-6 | TGTGCCAGCAGCTTGAGAGGGACAGGTAATCAGCCCCAGCATTTT | CASSLRGTGNQPQHF
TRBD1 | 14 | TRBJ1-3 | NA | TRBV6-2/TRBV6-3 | TGTGCCAGCAGCCAACAGGGGACTGGAAACACCATATATTTT | CASSQQGTGNTIYF
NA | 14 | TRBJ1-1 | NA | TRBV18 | TGTGCCAGCTCACCCCCCCAGACAGGCACTGAAGCTTTCTTT | CASSPPQTGTEAFF
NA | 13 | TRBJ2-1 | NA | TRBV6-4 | TGTGCCAGCAGTGAGCGACTCACCGACGGGCAGTTCTTC | CASSERLTDGQFF
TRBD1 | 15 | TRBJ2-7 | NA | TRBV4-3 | TGCGCCAGCAGCCAAGATGGGACAGGGGGCTACGAGCAGTACTTC | CASSQDGTGGYEQYF
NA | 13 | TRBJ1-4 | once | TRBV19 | TGTGCCAGTAGTATGGGGCGGGGGGAAAAACTGTTTTTT | CASSMGRGEKLFF
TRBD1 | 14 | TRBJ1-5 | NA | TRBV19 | TGTGCCAGTGACGGGACAGGGTTGGTTCAGCCCCAGCATTTT | CASDGTGLVQPQHF
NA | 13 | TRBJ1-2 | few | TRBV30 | TGTGCCTGGAGTGCCGTCGTACGAGGTGGCTACACCTTC | CAWSAVVRGGYTF
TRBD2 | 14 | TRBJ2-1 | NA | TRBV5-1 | TGCGCCAGCAGGTCTAGCGGGGTCTGGGATGAGCAGTTCTTC | CASRSSGVWDEQFF
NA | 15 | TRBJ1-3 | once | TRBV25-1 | TGTGCCAGCATCCCCCCTGGGACATTTGGAAACACCATATATTTT | CASIPPGTFGNTIYF
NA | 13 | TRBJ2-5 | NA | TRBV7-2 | TGTGCCAGCAGCTTGGGCCTTAAAGAGACCCAGTACTTC | CASSLGLKETQYF
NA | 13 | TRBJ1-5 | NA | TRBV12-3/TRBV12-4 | TGTGCCAGCACCCCAGGGGATTCTCAGCCCCAGCATTTT | CASTPGDSQPQHF
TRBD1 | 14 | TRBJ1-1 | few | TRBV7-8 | TGTGCCAGCACCTCAACAGGGGGCTGGACTGAAGCTTTCTTT | CASTSTGGWTEAFF
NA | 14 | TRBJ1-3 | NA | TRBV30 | TGTGCCTGGAGTGTAGCAGGGGCTGGAAACACCATATATTTT | CAWSVAGAGNTIYF
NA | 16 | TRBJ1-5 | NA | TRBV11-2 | TGTGCCAGCAGCTTATGGAGGGAGCCTAGCAATCAGCCCCAGCATTTT | CASSLWREPSNQPQHF
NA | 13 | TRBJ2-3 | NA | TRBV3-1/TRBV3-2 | TGTGCCAGCAGCCCAGGGTGGACAGATACGCAGTATTTT | CASSPGWTDTQYF
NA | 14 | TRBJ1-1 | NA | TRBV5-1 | TGCGCCAGCAGCTTGGAGGGGTGGAGCACTGAAGCTTTCTTT | CASSLEGWSTEAFF
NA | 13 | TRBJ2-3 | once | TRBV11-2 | TGTGCCAGCAGCACTCTCGACTCCCGAACGCAGTATTTT | CASSTLDSRTQYF
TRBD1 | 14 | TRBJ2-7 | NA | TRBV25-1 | TGTGCCAGCAGTGATTCCAGGACAGGGGCCGAGCAGTACTTC | CASSDSRTGAEQYF
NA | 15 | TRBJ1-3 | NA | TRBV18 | TGTGCCAGCTCACCAGGAGGGGCGGCTGGAAACACCATATATTTT | CASSPGGAAGNTIYF
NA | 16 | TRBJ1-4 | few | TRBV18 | TGTGCCAGCTCACTGCGACAGCTCACTAATAATGAAAAACTGTTTTTT | CASSLRQLTNNEKLFF
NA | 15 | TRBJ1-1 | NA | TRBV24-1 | TGTGCCACCAGTGATCCCGAGCCGGGGATCACTGAAGCTTTCTTT | CATSDPEPGITEAFF
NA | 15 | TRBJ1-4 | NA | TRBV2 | TGTGCCAGCAGGACCGGACCAGGGTCTAATGAAAAACTGTTTTTT | CASRTGPGSNEKLFF
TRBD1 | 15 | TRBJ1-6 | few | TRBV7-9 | TGTGCCAGCAGCGCCGGCGACAGGGCAAATTCACCCCTCCACTTT | CASSAGDRANSPLHF
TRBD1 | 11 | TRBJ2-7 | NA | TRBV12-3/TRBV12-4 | TGTGCCAGCAGTTCGGGACAGGGGAAGTACTTC | CASSSGQGKYF
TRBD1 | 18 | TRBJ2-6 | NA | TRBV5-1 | TGCGCCAGCAGCTTGGAAGGGACAGGGAAATCTGGGGCCAACGTCCTGACTTTC | CASSLEGTGKSGANVLTF
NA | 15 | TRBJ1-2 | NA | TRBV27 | TGTGCCAGCAGTTTAAACATCCTAGCGGGCTATGGCTACACCTTC | CASSLNILAGYGYTF
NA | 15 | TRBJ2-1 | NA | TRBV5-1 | TGCGCCAGCAGCTTTTCAGGGGGCGGGAGAAGTGAGCAGTTCTTC | CASSFSGGGRSEQFF
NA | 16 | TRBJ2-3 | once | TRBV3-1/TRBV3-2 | TGTGCCAGCAGCCGGCGGTCCGGGGGGCAGAGAGATACGCAGTATTTT | CASSRRSGGQRDTQYF
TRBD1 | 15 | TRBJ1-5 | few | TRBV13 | TGTGCCAGCAGCCCAAGGGGCCAGGGGGGTCAGCCCCAGCATTTT | CASSPRGQGGQPQHF
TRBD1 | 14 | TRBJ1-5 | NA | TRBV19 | TGTGCCAGTAGTATACAGGGGGCCGGACAGCCCCAGCATTTT | CASSIQGAGQPQHF
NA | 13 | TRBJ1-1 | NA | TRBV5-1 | TGCGCCACCCGGGCAGGGATGAACACTGAAGCTTTCTTT | CATRAGMNTEAFF
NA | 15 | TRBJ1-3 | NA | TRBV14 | TGTGCCAGCAGCCAAGGGGGAGGGCCTGGAAACACCATATATTTT | CASSQGGGPGNTIYF
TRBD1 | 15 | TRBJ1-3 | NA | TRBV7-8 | TGTGCCAGCAGCACGGACAGGGGACTTGGAAACACCATATATTTT | CASSTDRGLGNTIYF
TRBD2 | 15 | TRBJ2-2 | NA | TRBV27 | TGTGCCAGCAGTTTACGTGTACTAGCGACCGGGGAGCTGTTTTTT | CASSLRVLATGELFF
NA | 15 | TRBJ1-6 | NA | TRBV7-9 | TGTGCCAGCAGCCCCGGGACATCGAATAATTCACCCCTCCACTTT | CASSPGTSNNSPLHF
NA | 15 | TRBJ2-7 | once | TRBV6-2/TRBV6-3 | TGTGCCAGCAGTACCGCCGGGAACCGACACTACGAGCAGTACTTC | CASSTAGNRHYEQYF
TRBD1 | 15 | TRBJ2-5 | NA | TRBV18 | TGTGCCAGCTCACCCGGGACAGGACTACAAGAGACCCAGTACTTC | CASSPGTGLQETQYF
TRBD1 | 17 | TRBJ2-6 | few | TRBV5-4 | TGTGCCAGCACCGGGCGGGACAGGTTAACTGGGGCCAACGTCCTGACTTTC | CASTGRDRLTGANVLTF
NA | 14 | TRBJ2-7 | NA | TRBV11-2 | TGTGCCAGCAGCGTTATCACAGCCCCCTACGAGCAGTACTTC | CASSVITAPYEQYF
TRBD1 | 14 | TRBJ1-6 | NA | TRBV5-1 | TGCGCCAGCGCAGGGGACAGGGATAATTCACCCCTCCACTTT | CASAGDRDNSPLHF
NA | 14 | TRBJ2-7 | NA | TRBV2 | TGTGCCAGCAGGAGCCGGGACAACTCCTACGAGCAGTACTTC | CASRSRDNSYEQYF
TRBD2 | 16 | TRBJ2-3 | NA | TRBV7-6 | TGTGCCAGCAGCACCGGACTAGCGGGGGGGATAGATACGCAGTATTTT | CASSTGLAGGIDTQYF
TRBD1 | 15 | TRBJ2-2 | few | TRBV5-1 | TGCGCCAGCAGCCGGACAGGGGGCGAAGCCGGGGAGCTGTTTTTT | CASSRTGGEAGELFF
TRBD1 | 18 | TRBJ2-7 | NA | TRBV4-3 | TGCGCCAGCAGCCGGTCAGCTTGGACAGGAATTGTAAAGTACGAGCAGTACTTC | CASSRSAWTGIVKYEQYF
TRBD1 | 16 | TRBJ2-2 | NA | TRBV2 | TGTGCCAGCAGTGGTATGACAGGGGTTTCTACCGGGGAGCTGTTTTTT | CASSGMTGVSTGELFF
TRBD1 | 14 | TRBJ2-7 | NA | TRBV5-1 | TGCGCCAGCAGCACACAGGGGAATATCAACGAGCAGTACTTC | CASSTQGNINEQYF
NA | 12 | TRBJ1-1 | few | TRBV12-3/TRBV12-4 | TGTGCCAGCAGCCGAGGGAACACTGAAGCTTTCTTT | CASSRGNTEAFF
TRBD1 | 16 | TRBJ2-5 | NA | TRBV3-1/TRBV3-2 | TGTGCCAGCAGCCTAATGGACAGGGGGCTACAAGAGACCCAGTACTTC | CASSLMDRGLQETQYF
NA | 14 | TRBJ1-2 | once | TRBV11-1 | TGTGCCAGCAGCTTAAGCGAAGGGGACTATGGCTACACCTTC | CASSLSEGDYGYTF
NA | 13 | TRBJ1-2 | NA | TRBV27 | TGTGCCAGCAGTTTAGAGTCCGGCTATGGCTACACCTTC | CASSLESGYGYTF
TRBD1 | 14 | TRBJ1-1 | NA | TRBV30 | TGTGCCTGGAACCAGGACAGGGGGCGGGTTGAAGCTTTCTTT | CAWNQDRGRVEAFF
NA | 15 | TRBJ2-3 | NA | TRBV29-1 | TGCAGCGCAGACCCGGACACAAAAAGCACAGATACGCAGTATTTT | CSADPDTKSTDTQYF